Listed here are 6 T cell receptor beta chains from one sample, sequenced in a study of pediatric ulcerative colitis. Here immunoSEQ multiplex PCR was the method, and the copy in TCRdb shows in-frame clones only, minus some. Among roughly 38,000 clones listed, 83% were seen once. Material: blood. These receptors all come from a girl aged 5-17 years with moderate ulcerative colitis.

The chain joins TRBV25-1 to TRBJ2-1, with 7 bases matching TRBD2. Losses at the gene ends were 5 bases for V and 1 base for J; bases not matched to a gene: 5. Germline CDR1 MGHDK, CDR2 SYGVNS. This CDR3 has 15 amino acids. This CDR3 reads CASSRGRASYNEQFF. CDR3 in DNA: TGTGCCAGCAGTCGAGGGAGGGCATCCTACAATGAGCAGTTCTTC.

This chain uses TRBV29-1 with TRBJ1-2, with D perhaps matching TRBD1 (5 bases). The CDR3 has 18 residues. The germline V gene has CDR1 SQVTM and CDR2 ANQGSEA. V was cut by 3 bases and J by 0 bases, with 23 bases left in between. CDR3 amino acids: CSVEVRGTPGGSNYGYTF. CDR3 bases: TGCAGCGTTGAGGTCCGTGGGACTCCGGGCGGGTCTAACTATGGCTACACCTTC.

This sequence joins TRBV28 and TRBJ2-5, with 7 positions matching TRBD1. CDR1 and CDR2 from the germline V gene are MDHEN and SYDVKM. This CDR3 has 14 residues. With 7 bases clipped from V and 6 bases from J, the junction kept 11 bases outside the gene matches. The CDR3 is CASIPVDREQTQYF. In nucleotides, the CDR3 is TGTGCCAGCATCCCAGTCGACAGGGAACAGACCCAGTACTTC.

The V and J genes are TRBV4-3 and TRBJ1-5; unclear D gene. The germline CDR1 and CDR2 sequences are LGHNA and YSLEER. Trimming pared 0 bases from V and 3 bases from J, leaving 12 bases between. The CDR3 is 16 residues long. The CDR3 sequence: CASSQDIRQSNQPQHF. CDR3 DNA: TGCGCCAGCAGCCAAGATATCCGCCAGTCCAATCAGCCCCAGCATTTT.

The genes are TRBV7-9 and TRBJ2-5, with 8 bases matching TRBD2. The V gene's germline CDR1 is SEHNR and CDR2 FQNEAQ (reference sequence). Trimming at V came to 4 bases and at J to 5 bases, leaving 9 bases not matched to a gene. This CDR3 region has 15 residues. DNA of the CDR3: TGTGCCAGCAGCTATATAGGTAGCGGGATTGAGACCCAGTACTTC. This translates into CASSYIGSGIETQYF.

The genes are TRBV30 and TRBJ2-7; D is possibly TRBD2 (5 bases). V was trimmed by 7 bases and J by 0 bases, leaving 13 bases between them. CDR3 length: 13 residues. The germline gives CDR1 GTSNPN, CDR2 SVGIG (reference sequence). Here the CDR3 DNA reads TGTGCCTCCGGGGTCGCACTCTCCTACGAGCAGTACTTC. Its protein product is CASGVALSYEQYF.